These 30 T cell receptor beta chains share one sample of origin, sequenced in a study of breast tumors, draining lymph nodes, adjacent tissues. Axillary draining lymph nodes of breast cancer patients supplied the node samples. Each CDR3 protein is one row after TCRdb ran MiXCR on the multiplex PCR reads. Among fewer than 150,000 distinct CDR3 sequences listed, around 20% were seen once. Specimen: axillary lymph node tissue. Every receptor here comes from a female donor with breast cancer. Some clones in this sample may be carry-over from other donors' samples.

A word on this clonotype: A read error is possible here, since a much larger clone lies one base away. This CDR3 reads CVSSQDGRNYGYTF. In nucleotides, the CDR3 is TGTGTCAGCAGCCAAGATGGCAGAAACTATGGCTACACCTTC. The genes are TRBV4-2 and TRBJ1-2; D call uncertain. The CDR3 has 14 residues. Germline V gives CDR1 LGHNA, CDR2 YNFKEQ.

This clonotype was recorded many times. Here the CDR3 reads CSARDLAGGAGGYTF. In DNA, the CDR3 is TGCAGTGCTAGAGATTTGGCGGGGGGCGCGGGGGGCTACACCTTC. The chain employs TRBV20-1 and TRBJ1-2; a possible D gene is TRBD1 (6 bases). Germline V gene sequence: CDR1 DFQATT, CDR2 SNEGSKA (reference sequence). Trimming took 0 bases from V and 8 from J, leaving 19 bases between them. The CDR3 is 15 residues long.

Note on this clonotype: A much larger clonotype is one base distant, so this may be a read error. This is likely a read error, given that the CDR3 carries no conserved phenylalanine or tryptophan at its end. DNA for the CDR3: TGCAGTGCTAGAGAGGACAGGGGGCAGAGGGAGACCCAGTACTCC. Protein: CSAREDRGQRETQYS. The chain combines TRBV20-1 with TRBJ2-5; 11 bases agree with TRBD1. The V segment lost 0 bases and the J segment 5 bases; nucleotides outside the gene matches: 5. The CDR3 extends over 15 amino acids. CDR1 is DFQATT and CDR2 is SNEGSKA in the germline V gene (reference sequence).

This clonotype was recorded many times. This chain links TRBV10-3 with TRBJ2-7; D perhaps matches TRBD2 (5 bases). The CDR3 is made up of 14 amino acids. V lost 3 bases, J lost 3 bases, and 12 bases lay in between. Per germline, CDR1 ENHRY and CDR2 SYGVKD. The DNA of the CDR3 is TGTGCCATCAGTGAATCACTCGGGGACTACGAGCAGTACTTC. It codes for CAISESLGDYEQYF.

There are many counts of this clonotype. V and J are TRBV5-6 and TRBJ2-2; no clear D gene. The germline V gene encodes CDR1 SGHDT and CDR2 YYEEEE. Trimming stripped 2 bases from V and 6 bases from J, with 11 bases between. The CDR3 consists of 14 residues. The CDR3 nucleotides are TGTGCCAGCAGCTTTTTGCAGGTCGCCGGGGAGCTGTTTTTT. Its protein product is CASSFLQVAGELFF.

A note on this clonotype: A read error is possible here, since a much larger clone lies one base away. The chain joins TRBV27 to TRBJ2-3; weak D call: TRBD1 (5 bases). The ends were cut back, 2 bases at V and 1 base at J, with 10 bases in the middle. The CDR3 totals 15 residues. Germline CDR1 MNHEY, CDR2 SMNVEV (reference sequence). The CDR3 DNA sequence: TGTGCCAGCAGTTTAGGGGCTCGGGGCACAGATACGCAGTATTTT. Protein: CASSLGARGTDTQYF.

This clonotype was counted at least ten times. V usage is TRBV6-2 or TRBV6-3 and J usage is TRBJ2-7, with a tentative D call TRBD2 (6 bases). Germline assignment: CDR1 MNHEY and CDR2 SVGEGT. Trimming left V 0 bases short and J 2 bases short, with 8 bases between. The length of the CDR3 is 14 residues. The CDR3 DNA reads as TGTGCCAGCAGTTACTCTAGCGGTCCCTACGAGCAGTACTTC. It encodes CASSYSSGPYEQYF.

This clonotype was seen at least ten times. V and J are TRBV11-2 and TRBJ2-1; D gene ambiguous. CDR3 size: 13 residues. V lost 4 bases and J lost 5, with 9 bases in between. Germline CDR1 is SGHAT and CDR2 is FQNNGV. CDR3 nucleotide sequence: TGTGCCAGCAGCTCCTTGCGAGACAATGAGCAGTTCTTC. Encoded protein: CASSSLRDNEQFF.

In its sample, this clonotype was seen many times. The chain has TRBV4-1 and TRBJ1-2; 8 bases are shared with TRBD1. The CDR3 contains 16 residues. J lost 2 bases, V lost 4 bases, and 9 bases had no gene match. From germline, CDR1 is MGHRA and CDR2 YSYEKL. As DNA, the CDR3 is TGCGCCAGCAGCCCAGGACAGACAGGGGAAAACTATGGCTACACCTTC. It encodes CASSPGQTGENYGYTF.

This clonotype was detected ten times or more. V and J are TRBV5-6 and TRBJ2-7; 8 bases match TRBD2. Germline V gene lookup returns CDR1 SGHDT and CDR2 YYEEEE. Trimming removed 3 bases from V and 4 bases from J; junction bases left unmatched: 12. The CDR3 is 16 amino acids. As DNA, the CDR3 is TGTGCCAGCAGCTCGCCCCCTTTAGCGGGACCATACGAGCAGTACTTC. This gives the protein CASSSPPLAGPYEQYF.

V and J are TRBV28 and TRBJ1-5, with 7 nucleotides matching TRBD1. The J segment lost 4 bases and the V segment lost 9 bases, leaving 3 bases of the junction unmatched. The CDR3 covers 12 residues. The germline CDR1 and CDR2 sequences are MDHEN and SYDVKM. Here the CDR3 reads CASYRGNQPQHF. The DNA of the CDR3 is TGTGCCAGTTACAGGGGAAATCAGCCCCAGCATTTT.

The table lists this clonotype with many counts. The genes are TRBV6-1 and TRBJ2-7; D might be TRBD1 (6 bases). Trimming left V 4 bases short and J 0 bases short, with 13 bases between. The germline V gene encodes CDR1 MNHNS and CDR2 SASEGT. The CDR3 totals 15 residues. CDR3 residues: CASSVTTGGSYEQYF. CDR3 in DNA: TGTGCCAGCAGTGTAACGACAGGAGGCTCCTACGAGCAGTACTTC.

This clonotype was seen repeatedly, ten times or more. The chain joins TRBV20-1 to TRBJ1-2; a weak D match, TRBD1 (6 bases). The germline CDR1 and CDR2 sequences are DFQATT and SNEGSKA (reference sequence). This CDR3 comprises 13 residues. The germline V and J ends were trimmed by 6 bases and 8 bases, with 19 bases remaining between them. In DNA form, the CDR3 reads TGCAGTGCCACCGACAGGTCCGAGTGGGGCTACACCTTC. Translating gives CSATDRSEWGYTF.

This clonotype was seen repeatedly, ten times or more. The chain couples TRBV6-1 to TRBJ2-1; 8 bases agree with TRBD2. This CDR3 region has 13 residues. V dropped 6 bases and J dropped 4; count of bases not matched to a gene: 2. Germline V CDR1 and CDR2: MNHNS, SASEGT. Written as DNA, the CDR3 is TGTGCCAGCAGAACTAGCGGATACAATGAGCAGTTCTTC. Its translation is CASRTSGYNEQFF.

Many counts were recorded for this clonotype. The DNA for the CDR3 is TGTGCCTCAATGACTCCAGCCAGCTCCTACGAGCAGTACTTC. Translated: CASMTPASSYEQYF. The genes are TRBV30 and TRBJ2-7, with D hard to call. The germline gives CDR1 GTSNPN, CDR2 SVGIG (reference sequence). The CDR3 sequence is 14 residues long. Trimming removed 7 bases from V and 0 bases from J, with 16 bases in between. The variable domain in full, completed from reference TRBV30 and TRBJ2-7, reads SQTIHQWPATLVQPVGSPLSLECTVEGTSNPNLYWYRQAAGRGLQLLFYSVGIGQISSEVPQNLSASRPQDRQFILSSKKLLLSDSGFYLCASMTPASSYEQYFGPGTRLTVT.

This clonotype has ten or more counts. The chain joins TRBV29-1 to TRBJ2-5, with D maybe TRBD1 (5 bases). Germline CDR1 is SQVTM and CDR2 is ANQGSEA. This CDR3 region has 14 residues. The V gene lost 1 base and the J gene lost 1 base, with 10 bases spanning the gap. The CDR3 protein is CSVEGQPTQETQYF. CDR3 nucleotide sequence: TGCAGCGTTGAAGGACAGCCGACCCAAGAGACCCAGTACTTC.

This clonotype was found many times. The chain is built from TRBV5-1 and TRBJ2-7; TRBD2 matches 12 bases. The CDR3 loop spans 15 amino acids. CDR1 is SGHRS, CDR2 YFSETQ, per germline. J gave up 1 base and V 4 bases, and 3 bases lay outside the gene matches. The CDR3 spells CASSPGLAGSYEQYF. CDR3 coding DNA: TGCGCCAGCAGCCCCGGACTAGCGGGATCCTACGAGCAGTACTTC.

Turning to this clonotype: Being one base from a much bigger clone, this may be a read error. The genes are TRBV9 and TRBJ2-1; TRBD2 agrees at 8 bases. CDR3 length equals 14 residues. Unmatched junction bases numbered 11, after V lost 6 bases and J lost 9 bases. CDR1 and CDR2 from the germline V gene are SGDLS and YYNGEE. This CDR3 reads CASKAAGVSSEQFF. The CDR3 nucleotides read TGTGCCAGCAAGGCAGCGGGAGTAAGCAGTGAGCAGTTCTTC.

With respect to this clonotype: This may be a read error: a much more frequent sequence differs by one nucleotide. V and J are TRBV6-1 and TRBJ1-4; D gene uncertain. From germline, CDR1 is MNHNS and CDR2 SASEGT. This CDR3 region has 14 residues. Deletions cut 9 bases from V and 7 bases from J, with 18 bases between. CDR3 region: CASNGWREAEKLFF. CDR3 nucleotides: TGTGCCAGTAACGGGTGGAGGGAGGCTGAAAAACTGTTTTTT.

To note about this clonotype: A much more abundant neighbour one base away suggests this may be a read error. This chain connects TRBV19 to TRBJ2-2; D possibly matches TRBD1 or TRBD2 (5 bases each). CDR1 and CDR2 from the germline V gene are LNHDA and SQIVND (reference sequence). The CDR3 spans 14 residues. The CDR3 reads CASSPSTTAGELLF. The CDR3 DNA follows: TGTGCCAGTAGTCCCTCTACGACAGCCGGGGAGCTGCTTTTT.

This clonotype was seen repeatedly, ten times or more. The CDR3 DNA follows: TGTGCCAGCAGTTTGCAGGGGGTGACCTACAATGAGCAGTTCTTC. This sequence encodes CASSLQGVTYNEQFF. This rearrangement joins TRBV12-3 or TRBV12-4 to TRBJ2-1; 7 bases are shared with TRBD1. V was clipped by 3 bases and J by 2 bases; unmatched bases: 4. This CDR3 contains 15 residues.

As to this clonotype: A read error may explain this, as a much larger clone is one base away. The chain uses TRBV15 and TRBJ2-1; no reliable D call. The CDR3 is made up of 15 amino acids. Germline CDR1 reads LNHNV; CDR2 reads YYDKDF (reference sequence). This CDR3 is CATSPPRKSYDEQFF. CDR3 sequence (DNA): TGTGCCACCAGCCCTCCTAGGAAATCCTACGATGAGCAGTTCTTC.

J is TRBJ1-1 and V is TRBV29-1, with D maybe TRBD1 (6 bases). CDR1 SQVTM and CDR2 ANQGSEA come from the germline V gene. This CDR3 region has 13 residues. V lost 3 bases, J lost 5 bases, and 13 bases lay in between. CDR3 coding DNA: TGCAGCGTTGATGGGGGTAGGGGGACTGAAGCTTTCTTT. Its protein is CSVDGGRGTEAFF.

In this sample, this clonotype turned up many times. J is TRBJ2-1 and V is TRBV24-1, with 11 bases lining up with TRBD2. V lost 9 bases, J lost 5 bases, and 5 bases stayed unmatched. The CDR3 has 14 residues. CDR1 is KGHDR, CDR2 SFDVKD, per germline. The DNA of the CDR3 is TGTGCCACCCGGGGACTAGCGGTTAACAATGAGCAGTTCTTC. Amino acid sequence: CATRGLAVNNEQFF.

In its sample, this clonotype was seen many times. The chain combines TRBV20-1 with TRBJ1-5; unclear D gene. Germline assignment: CDR1 DFQATT and CDR2 SNEGSKA (reference sequence). V lost 7 bases and J 2 bases, leaving 9 bases between the germline ends. This CDR3 is built from 12 residues. CDR3 sequence (DNA): TGCAGTGTTCGGACGGGCAATCAGCCCCAGCATTTT. Protein product: CSVRTGNQPQHF.

Note on this clonotype: A read error is possible here, since a much larger clone lies one base away. The V call is TRBV20-1, the J call TRBJ1-5, with D hard to call. The CDR3 is 14 amino acids. Germline loops: CDR1 DFQATT, CDR2 SNEGSKA (reference sequence). The CDR3 is CSARDFQANQPQRF. In DNA, the CDR3 is TGCAGTGCTAGAGATTTTCAGGCCAATCAGCCCCAGCGTTTT.

The table lists this clonotype with many counts. CDR3 coding DNA: TGTGCCAGCAGCTTGGCCGGGGGTGGGCAGCCCCAGCATTTT. Protein product: CASSLAGGGQPQHF. The V call is TRBV5-6, the J call TRBJ1-5; perhaps TRBD1 as D (5 bases). Germline values: CDR1 SGHDT, CDR2 YYEEEE. Trimming cost V 0 bases and J 7 bases, with 11 bases left between them. This CDR3 contains 14 residues.

This clonotype was counted at least ten times. The chain links TRBV10-3 to TRBJ2-1; 8 nucleotides align to TRBD1. Trimming at V came to 7 bases and at J to 8 bases, leaving 10 bases not matched to a gene. The germline V gene encodes CDR1 ENHRY and CDR2 SYGVKD. This CDR3 contains 14 residues. The CDR3 nucleotides read TGTGCCATCACTGCGGACAGGGCTTTGGATGAGCAGTTCTTC. Amino acids: CAITADRALDEQFF.

This clonotype occurred many times. This sequence joins TRBV5-1 and TRBJ2-3; TRBD1 aligns across 9 bases. J lost 4 bases, V lost 2 bases, and 8 bases had no gene match. CDR3 length equals 16 residues. CDR1 and CDR2 from the germline V gene are SGHRS and YFSETQ. For the CDR3, the DNA is TGCGCCAGCAGCTTCCTCGGTGGACAGGGGTCAGATACGCAGTATTTT. Residues: CASSFLGGQGSDTQYF. The full variable domain, rest sourced from reference TRBV5-1 and TRBJ2-3, is KAGVTQTPRYLIKTRGQQVTLSCSPISGHRSVSWYQQTPGQGLQFLFEYFSETQRNKGNFPGRFSGRQFSNSRSEMNVSTLELGDSALYLCASSFLGGQGSDTQYFGPGTRLTVL.

This clonotype has ten or more counts. The V gene is TRBV2, the J gene TRBJ2-3, with D possibly TRBD2 on 6 matching bases. CDR1 is SNHLY, CDR2 FYNNEI, per germline. The CDR3 runs to 12 residues. Trimming cost V 4 bases and J 4 bases, with 6 bases left between them. The CDR3 here is CASSGGADTQYF. Written as DNA, the CDR3 is TGTGCCAGCAGTGGGGGGGCAGATACGCAGTATTTT.